This entry lists 6 T cell receptor beta chains sequenced from one sample in a study of T cells in localized non-small cell lung cancer. Profiled with immunoSEQ multiplex PCR; TCRdb holds only in-frame clones, not every one. The sample records tens of thousands of clones, approximately 94% being singletons. The source material was peripheral blood, sampled before any cancer treatment. The receptors shown here come from a woman aged 35-75 years with stage I lung adenocarcinoma.

V and J are TRBV7-2 and TRBJ2-5, with 7 nucleotides matching TRBD2. Per germline, CDR1 SGHTA and CDR2 FQGNSA. The CDR3 totals 15 residues. The junction had 9 bases not matched to a gene; V was cut back by 2 bases and J by 6 bases. CDR3 nucleotide sequence: TGTGCCAGCAGCTTAACGGGTCCGGGGGGACAGACCCAGTACTTC. The encoded protein is CASSLTGPGGQTQYF.

The CDR3 nucleotides are TGTGCCAGCAGCCTGGACTCTTACACTGAAGCTTTCTTT. Protein: CASSLDSYTEAFF. The chain employs TRBV11-2 and TRBJ1-1; D remains ambiguous. The CDR3 consists of 13 residues. V was pared by 5 bases and J by 3 bases, with 10 bases between. The V gene's germline CDR1 is SGHAT and CDR2 FQNNGV.

This clone was recorded a few times. CDR3 region: CASSLDGSPLHF. The CDR3 nucleotides are TGCGCCAGCAGCTTGGACGGTTCACCCCTCCACTTT. V and J are TRBV5-1 and TRBJ1-6; D not certain. Trimming cost V 0 bases and J 9 bases, with 4 bases left between them. In germline, CDR1 is SGHRS, CDR2 YFSETQ. The CDR3 consists of 12 residues.

The chain is built from TRBV7-9 and TRBJ1-2; TRBD1 agrees at 7 bases. J lost 4 bases, V lost 3 bases, and 11 bases had no gene match. From germline, CDR1 is SEHNR and CDR2 FQNEAQ (reference sequence). The CDR3 contains 16 residues. CDR3 in amino acids: CASSFWTGATSYGYTF. The CDR3 DNA is TGTGCCAGCAGCTTTTGGACAGGTGCCACATCCTATGGCTACACCTTC.

The chain joins TRBV25-1 to TRBJ2-1, with 7 bases matching TRBD1. V gave up 4 bases and J gave up 9 bases; unmatched junction bases: 9. The CDR3 sequence is 14 residues long. CDR1 is MGHDK and CDR2 is SYGVNS in the germline V gene. The CDR3 coding sequence is TGTGCCAGCAGTGGCTCTACAGGGGTCACTGAGCAGTTCTTC. This gives the protein CASSGSTGVTEQFF.

J is TRBJ1-5 and V is TRBV19, with a possible D match to TRBD1 (6 bases). The germline CDR1 and CDR2 sequences are LNHDA and SQIVND (reference sequence). Between the trimmed V and J ends, which lost 5 bases and 0 bases, there was a span of 20 bases. The CDR3 runs to 18 residues. The CDR3 DNA sequence: TGTGCCAGTAGTTATGGGACACCAAGGATGGTTAGCAATCAGCCCCAGCATTTT. Translating gives CASSYGTPRMVSNQPQHF. The entire variable domain, with the rest obtained from reference TRBV19 and TRBJ1-5, is as follows: DGGITQSPKYLFRKEGQNVTLSCEQNLNHDAMYWYRQDPGQGLRLIYYSQIVNDFQKGDIAEGYSVSREKKESFPLTVTSAQKNPTAFYLCASSYGTPRMVSNQPQHFGDGTRLSIL.